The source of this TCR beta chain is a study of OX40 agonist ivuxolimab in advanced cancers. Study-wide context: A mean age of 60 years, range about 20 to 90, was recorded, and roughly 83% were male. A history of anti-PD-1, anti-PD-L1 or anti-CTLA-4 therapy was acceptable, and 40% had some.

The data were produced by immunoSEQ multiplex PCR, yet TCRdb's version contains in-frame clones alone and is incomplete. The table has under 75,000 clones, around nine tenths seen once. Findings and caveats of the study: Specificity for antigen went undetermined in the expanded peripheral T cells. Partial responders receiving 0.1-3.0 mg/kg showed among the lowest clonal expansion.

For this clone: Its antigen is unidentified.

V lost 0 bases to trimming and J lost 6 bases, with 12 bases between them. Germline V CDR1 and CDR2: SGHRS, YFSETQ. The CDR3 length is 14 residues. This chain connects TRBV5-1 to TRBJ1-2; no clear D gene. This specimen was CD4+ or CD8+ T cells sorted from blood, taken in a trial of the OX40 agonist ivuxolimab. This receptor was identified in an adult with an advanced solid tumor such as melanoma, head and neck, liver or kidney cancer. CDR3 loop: CASSLGTQLDGYTF. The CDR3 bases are TGCGCCAGCAGCTTGGGCACACAGCTTGATGGCTACACCTTC.